These T cell receptor beta chains were read from a single sample in a study of blood T cell repertoires in COVID-19. Using immunoSEQ multiplex PCR, the repertoire was profiled, and TCRdb retains in-frame clones only, with some absent. The data show about 220,000 clones, around 82% seen once. Sequenced input: peripheral blood. Receptors were obtained from a woman aged 60-75 years with acute or convalescent COVID-19. The CDR3 runs from the conserved cysteine through the conserved F or W.

>15|TRBV7-9
CASSLEVFGGLEQYF
>17|TRBV4-1
CASSHKIDRVAGNTIYF
>11|TRBV6-5
CASNQGYGYTF
>15|TRBV10-3
CAISESRTGIYGYTF
>19|TRBV7-2
CASSTGLAGAPLLTDTQYF
>13|TRBV7-2
CASRGQLKTEAFF
>15|TRBV5-4
CASSLEDRGIAEAFF
>15|TRBV9
CASSVGLAGFNEQFF
>14|TRBV4-3
CASSQDWGDTEAFF
>14|TRBV5-1
CASRSTSGENIQYF
>13|TRBV7-3
CASSSGHTGELFF
>14|TRBV4-1
CASRRRRGGEKLFF
>13|TRBV7-3
CASSLSWQNEQFF
>14|TRBV6-5
CASSRFGSSYEQYF
>16|TRBV6-2/TRBV6-3
CASSYFRELSNQPQHF
>14|TRBV19
CASSSRQRMYGYTF
>13|TRBV28
CASKGTGGRKQYF
>13|TRBV19
CASSIWTENEQYF
>16|TRBV27
CASRGRGTGDYNEQFF
>16|TRBV9
CASSFAPGQGHSPLHF
>15|TRBV18
CASSPQLGVPDTQYF
>12|TRBV9
CASSADGFEAFF
>14|TRBV6-5
CASSNRGGNTEAFF
>13|TRBV7-2
CATSEGRYSPLHF